One sample yielded the 7 T cell receptor beta chains listed below, sequenced in a study of CD8+ T cells in alopecia areata. Extraction of RNA preceded its reverse transcription into cDNA, which served as the sequencing template. The assay was immunoSEQ multiplex PCR, and TCRdb's table has in-frame clones only and misses some. This table has 120,000 or so clones, roughly 54% appearing once. The sample was CD4+ T cells sorted from blood, taken at week 0. These receptors originate from a human donor with alopecia areata.

This sequence joins TRBV29-1 and TRBJ2-1; D remains unclear. The germline V and J ends were trimmed by 6 bases and 4 bases, with 19 bases remaining between them. This CDR3 has 15 residues. Per germline, CDR1 SQVTM and CDR2 ANQGSEA. In nucleotides, the CDR3 is TGCAGCGTACCTGGGTTCGGGCCGGATTACAATGAGCAGTTCTTC. It encodes CSVPGFGPDYNEQFF.

This clone was seen a handful of times. The sample carries other DNA sequences with the same CDR3. The chain carries TRBV29-1 and TRBJ1-2; D uncertain. The CDR3 loop spans 11 amino acids. Germline V lookup: CDR1 SQVTM, CDR2 ANQGSEA. V lost 2 bases and J lost 4, with 5 bases in between. DNA of the CDR3: TGCAGCGTTGAACGAGGCTATGGCTACACCTTC. Protein product: CSVERGYGYTF. Drawing the rest from reference TRBV29-1 and TRBJ1-2, the complete variable domain is SAVISQKPSRDICQRGTSLTIQCQVDSQVTMMFWYRQQPGQSLTLIATANQGSEATYESGFVIDKFPISRPNLTFSTLTVSNMSPEDSSIYLCSVERGYGYTFGSGTRLTVV.

This chain connects TRBV25-1 to TRBJ1-1; TRBD1 is a possible D gene (5 bases). The germline V gene encodes CDR1 MGHDK and CDR2 SYGVNS. This CDR3 is 12 amino acids long. V dropped 3 bases and J dropped 11 bases, with 13 bases sitting between them. CDR3 region: CASSDQWGHAFF. The CDR3 DNA sequence: TGTGCCAGCAGTGATCAGTGGGGCCATGCTTTCTTT.

The rearrangement joins TRBV19 to TRBJ1-1; D call uncertain. V was clipped by 9 bases and J by 4 bases, with 24 bases between them. CDR1 and CDR2 from the germline V gene are LNHDA and SQIVND (reference sequence). The CDR3 runs 16 residues. Here the CDR3 DNA reads TGTGCCAGCCGGACTCGCACAACCTTATTGGGCACTGAAGCTTTCTTT. This gives the protein CASRTRTTLLGTEAFF.

The chain combines TRBV5-1 with TRBJ2-5; no definite D call. There are 14 residues in the CDR3. V shed 5 bases and J shed 1 base, with 12 bases lying between them. From germline, CDR1 is SGHRS and CDR2 YFSETQ. The CDR3 is CASRDGWSQETQYF. DNA of the CDR3: TGCGCCAGCAGAGACGGCTGGTCCCAAGAGACCCAGTACTTC.

This clone has a handful of counts. This chain's CDR3 is CASSLGTGVSGANVLTF. CDR3 nucleotides: TGCGCCAGCAGCTTAGGGACAGGGGTCTCTGGGGCCAACGTCCTGACTTTC. The genes are TRBV5-1 and TRBJ2-6; 10 positions agree with TRBD1. Trimming at V came to 2 bases and at J to 0 bases, leaving 2 bases not matched to a gene. CDR3 length equals 17 residues. CDR1 is SGHRS and CDR2 is YFSETQ in the germline V gene.

The chain carries TRBV6-1 and TRBJ1-2; no clear D gene. Trimming pared 4 bases from V and 14 bases from J, leaving 11 bases between. Germline assignment: CDR1 MNHNS and CDR2 SASEGT. The CDR3 totals 10 residues. Written as DNA, the CDR3 is TGTGCCAGCAGTGGGGCACACCTTACCTTC. Protein sequence: CASSGAHLTF.